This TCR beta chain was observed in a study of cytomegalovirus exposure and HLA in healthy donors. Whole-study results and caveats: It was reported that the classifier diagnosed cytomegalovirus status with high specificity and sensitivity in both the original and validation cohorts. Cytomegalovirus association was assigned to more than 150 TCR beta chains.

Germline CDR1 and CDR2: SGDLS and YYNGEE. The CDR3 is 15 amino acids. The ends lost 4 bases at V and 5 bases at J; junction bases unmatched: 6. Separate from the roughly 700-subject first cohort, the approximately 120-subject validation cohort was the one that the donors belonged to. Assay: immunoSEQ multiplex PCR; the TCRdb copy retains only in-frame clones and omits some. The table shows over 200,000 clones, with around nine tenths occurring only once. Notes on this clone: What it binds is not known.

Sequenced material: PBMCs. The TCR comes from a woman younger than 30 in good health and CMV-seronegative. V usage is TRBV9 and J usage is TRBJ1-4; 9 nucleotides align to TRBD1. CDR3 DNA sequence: TGTGCCAGCAGCCCTCAAGGACAGGGGAATGAAAAACTGTTTTTT. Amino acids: CASSPQGQGNEKLFF.